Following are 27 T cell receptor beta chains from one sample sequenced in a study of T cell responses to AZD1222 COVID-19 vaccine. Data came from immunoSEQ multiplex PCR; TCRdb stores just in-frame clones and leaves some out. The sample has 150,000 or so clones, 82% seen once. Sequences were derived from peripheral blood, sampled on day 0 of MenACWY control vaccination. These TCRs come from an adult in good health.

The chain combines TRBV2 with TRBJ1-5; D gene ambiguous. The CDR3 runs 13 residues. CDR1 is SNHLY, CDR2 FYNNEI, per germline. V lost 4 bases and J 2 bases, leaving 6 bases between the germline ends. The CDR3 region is CASSVLGNQPQHF. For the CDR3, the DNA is TGTGCCAGCAGTGTTCTGGGCAATCAGCCCCAGCATTTT.

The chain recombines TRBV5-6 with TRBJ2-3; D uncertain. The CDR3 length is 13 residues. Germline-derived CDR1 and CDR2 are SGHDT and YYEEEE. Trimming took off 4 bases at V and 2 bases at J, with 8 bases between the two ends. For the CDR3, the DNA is TGTGCCAGCAGCCCGGCGTCCACAGATACGCAGTATTTT. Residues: CASSPASTDTQYF.

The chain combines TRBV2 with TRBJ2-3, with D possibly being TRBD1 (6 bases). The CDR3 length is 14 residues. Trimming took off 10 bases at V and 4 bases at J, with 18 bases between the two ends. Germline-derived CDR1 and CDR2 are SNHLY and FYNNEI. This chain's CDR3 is CATLGAPWADTQYF. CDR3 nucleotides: TGTGCCACCTTGGGGGCCCCGTGGGCAGATACGCAGTATTTT.

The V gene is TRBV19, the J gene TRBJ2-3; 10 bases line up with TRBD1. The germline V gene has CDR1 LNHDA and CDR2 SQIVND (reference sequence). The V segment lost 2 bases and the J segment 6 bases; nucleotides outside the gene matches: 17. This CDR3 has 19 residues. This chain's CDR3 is CASSIKRGSGTGVVDTQYF. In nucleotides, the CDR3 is TGTGCCAGTAGTATAAAGAGGGGCTCCGGGACAGGGGTCGTGGATACGCAGTATTTT. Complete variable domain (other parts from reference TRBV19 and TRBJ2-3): DGGITQSPKYLFRKEGQNVTLSCEQNLNHDAMYWYRQDPGQGLRLIYYSQIVNDFQKGDIAEGYSVSREKKESFPLTVTSAQKNPTAFYLCASSIKRGSGTGVVDTQYFGPGTRLTVL.

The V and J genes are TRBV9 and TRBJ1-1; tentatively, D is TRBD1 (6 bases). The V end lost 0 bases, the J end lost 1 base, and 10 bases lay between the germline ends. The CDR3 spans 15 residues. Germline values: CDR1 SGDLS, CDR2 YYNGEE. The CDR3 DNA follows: TGTGCCAGCAGCGTAGATGGGGGGCAGAACACTGAAGCTTTCTTT. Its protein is CASSVDGGQNTEAFF.

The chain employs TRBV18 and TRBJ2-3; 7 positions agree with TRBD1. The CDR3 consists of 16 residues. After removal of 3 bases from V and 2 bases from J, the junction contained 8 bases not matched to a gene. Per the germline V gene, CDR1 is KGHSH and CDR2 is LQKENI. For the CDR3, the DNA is TGTGCCAGCTCACCGGTAGGGGGCGTTAACACAGATACGCAGTATTTT. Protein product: CASSPVGGVNTDTQYF.

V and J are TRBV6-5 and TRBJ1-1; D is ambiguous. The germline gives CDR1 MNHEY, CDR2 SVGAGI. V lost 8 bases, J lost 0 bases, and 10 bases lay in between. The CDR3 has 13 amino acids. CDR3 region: CASAPFMNTEAFF. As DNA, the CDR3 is TGTGCCAGCGCCCCTTTTATGAACACTGAAGCTTTCTTT.

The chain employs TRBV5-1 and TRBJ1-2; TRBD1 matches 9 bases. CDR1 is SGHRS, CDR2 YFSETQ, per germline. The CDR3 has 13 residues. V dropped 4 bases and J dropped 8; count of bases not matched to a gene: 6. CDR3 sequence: CASSVQGADGYTF. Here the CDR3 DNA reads TGCGCCAGCAGCGTACAGGGGGCGGACGGCTACACCTTC.

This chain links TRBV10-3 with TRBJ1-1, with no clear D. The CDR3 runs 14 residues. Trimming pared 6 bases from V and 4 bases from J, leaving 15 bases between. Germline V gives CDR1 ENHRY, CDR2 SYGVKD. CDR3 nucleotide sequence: TGTGCCATCAGGGAACCGCGGTTGTTCACTGAAGCTTTCTTT. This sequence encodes CAIREPRLFTEAFF.

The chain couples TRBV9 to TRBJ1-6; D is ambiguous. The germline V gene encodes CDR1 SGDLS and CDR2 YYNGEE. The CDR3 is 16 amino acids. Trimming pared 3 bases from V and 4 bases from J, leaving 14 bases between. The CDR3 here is CASSDGSGIYNSPLHF. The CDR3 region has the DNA TGTGCCAGCAGCGACGGGTCCGGTATATATAATTCACCCCTCCACTTT.

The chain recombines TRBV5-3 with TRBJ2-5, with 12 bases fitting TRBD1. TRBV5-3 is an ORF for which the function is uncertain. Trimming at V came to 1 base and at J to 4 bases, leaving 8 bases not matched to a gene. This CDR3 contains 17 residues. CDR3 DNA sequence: TGTGCCAGAAGCTTGATGTGGGGACAGGGGGCTACAGAGACCCAGTACTTC. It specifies CARSLMWGQGATETQYF.

The CDR3 DNA sequence: TGTGCCAGCAAGGGCCACCTAGTCTATGGCTACACCTTC. This gives the protein CASKGHLVYGYTF. The gene calls are TRBV6-5 and TRBJ1-2; no firm D call. Trimming pared 7 bases from V and 4 bases from J, leaving 13 bases between. The CDR3 extends over 13 amino acids. Germline loops: CDR1 MNHEY, CDR2 SVGAGI.

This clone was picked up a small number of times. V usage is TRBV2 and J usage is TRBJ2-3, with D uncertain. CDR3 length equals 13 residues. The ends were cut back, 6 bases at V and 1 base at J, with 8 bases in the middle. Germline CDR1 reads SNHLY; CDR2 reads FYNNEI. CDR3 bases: TGTGCCAGCAGCCAGGACGGCACAGATACGCAGTATTTT. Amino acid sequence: CASSQDGTDTQYF.

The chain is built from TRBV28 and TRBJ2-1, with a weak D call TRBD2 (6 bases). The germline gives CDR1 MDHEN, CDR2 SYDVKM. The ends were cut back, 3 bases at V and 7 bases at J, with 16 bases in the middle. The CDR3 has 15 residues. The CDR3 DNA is TGTGCCAGCAGTTTGTCTAGCGCGGGTACGAATGAGCAGTTCTTC. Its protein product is CASSLSSAGTNEQFF.

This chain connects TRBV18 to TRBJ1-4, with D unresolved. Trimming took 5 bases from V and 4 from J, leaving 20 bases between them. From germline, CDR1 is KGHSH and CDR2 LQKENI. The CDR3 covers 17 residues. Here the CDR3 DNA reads TGTGCCAGCTCAGTGGGCCTATCCCGATCTGATAATGAAAAACTGTTTTTT. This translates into CASSVGLSRSDNEKLFF.

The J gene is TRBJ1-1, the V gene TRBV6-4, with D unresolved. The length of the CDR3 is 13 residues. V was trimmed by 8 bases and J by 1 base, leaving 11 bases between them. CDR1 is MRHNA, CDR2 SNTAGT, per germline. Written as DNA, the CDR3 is TGTGCCAGCTCGCGGGGTACGAACACTGAAGCTTTCTTT. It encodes CASSRGTNTEAFF.

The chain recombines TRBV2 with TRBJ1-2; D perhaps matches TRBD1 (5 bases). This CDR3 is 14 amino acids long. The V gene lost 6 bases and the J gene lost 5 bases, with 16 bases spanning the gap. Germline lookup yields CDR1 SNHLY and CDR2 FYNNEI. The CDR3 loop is CASSRTSEGYGYTF. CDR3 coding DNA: TGTGCCAGCAGCCGGACTTCTGAGGGGTATGGCTACACCTTC. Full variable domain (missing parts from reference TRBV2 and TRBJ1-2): EPEVTQTPSHQVTQMGQEVILRCVPISNHLYFYWYRQILGQKVEFLVSFYNNEISEKSEIFDDQFSVERPDGSNFTLKIRSTKLEDSAMYFCASSRTSEGYGYTFGSGTRLTVV.

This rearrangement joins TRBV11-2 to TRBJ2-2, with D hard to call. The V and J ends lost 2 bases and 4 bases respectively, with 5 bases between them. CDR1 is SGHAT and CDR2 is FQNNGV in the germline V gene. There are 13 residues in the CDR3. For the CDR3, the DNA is TGTGCCAGCAGCTTAAGCTTCACCGGGGAGCTGTTTTTT. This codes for CASSLSFTGELFF.

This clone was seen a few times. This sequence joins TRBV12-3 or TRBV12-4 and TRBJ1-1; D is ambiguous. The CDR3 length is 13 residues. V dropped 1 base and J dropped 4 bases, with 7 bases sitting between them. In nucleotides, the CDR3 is TGTGCCAGCAGTTTAGGCCCGGGCACTGAAGCTTTCTTT. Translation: CASSLGPGTEAFF.

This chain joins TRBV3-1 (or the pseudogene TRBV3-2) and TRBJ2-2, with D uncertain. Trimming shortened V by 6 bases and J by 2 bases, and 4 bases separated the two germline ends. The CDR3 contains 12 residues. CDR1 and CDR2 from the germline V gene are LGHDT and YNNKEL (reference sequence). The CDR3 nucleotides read TGTGCCAGCAGTTATAACACCGGGGAGCTGTTTTTT. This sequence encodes CASSYNTGELFF.

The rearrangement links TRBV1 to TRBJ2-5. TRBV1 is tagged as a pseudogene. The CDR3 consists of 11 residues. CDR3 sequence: CTSRGGETQYF. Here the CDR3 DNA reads TGCACCAGCAGGGGCGGAGAGACCCAGTACTTC.

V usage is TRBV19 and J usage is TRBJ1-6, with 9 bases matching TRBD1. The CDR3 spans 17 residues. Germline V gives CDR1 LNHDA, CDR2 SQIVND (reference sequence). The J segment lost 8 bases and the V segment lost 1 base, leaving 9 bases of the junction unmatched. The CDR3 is CASSIAPRQGGYSPLHF. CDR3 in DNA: TGTGCCAGTAGTATAGCCCCTCGACAGGGGGGGTATTCACCCCTCCACTTT.

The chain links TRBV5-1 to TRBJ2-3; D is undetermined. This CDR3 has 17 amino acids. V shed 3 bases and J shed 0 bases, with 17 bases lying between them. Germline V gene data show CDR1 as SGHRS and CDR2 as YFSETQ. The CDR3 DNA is TGCGCCAGCAGCTACACGGGCCGCGGTGTTAGCACAGATACGCAGTATTTT. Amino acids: CASSYTGRGVSTDTQYF.

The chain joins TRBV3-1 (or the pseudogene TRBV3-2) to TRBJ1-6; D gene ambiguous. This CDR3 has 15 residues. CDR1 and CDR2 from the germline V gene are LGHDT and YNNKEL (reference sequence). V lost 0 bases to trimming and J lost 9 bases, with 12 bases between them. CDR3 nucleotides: TGTGCCAGCAGCCAAGAATCTGGGCCACCTTCACCCCTCCACTTT. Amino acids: CASSQESGPPSPLHF.

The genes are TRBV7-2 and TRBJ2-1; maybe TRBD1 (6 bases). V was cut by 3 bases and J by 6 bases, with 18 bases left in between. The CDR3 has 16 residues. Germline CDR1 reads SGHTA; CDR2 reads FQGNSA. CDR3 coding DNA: TGTGCCAGCAGCTTCGATTGGGGGCTTGGTTTCAATGAGCAGTTCTTC. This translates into CASSFDWGLGFNEQFF.

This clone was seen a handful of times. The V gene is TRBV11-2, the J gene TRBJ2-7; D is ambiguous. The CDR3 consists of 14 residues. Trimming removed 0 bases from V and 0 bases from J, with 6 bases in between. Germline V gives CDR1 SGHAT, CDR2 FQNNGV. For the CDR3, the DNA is TGTGCCAGCAGCTTAGAGCCAGGCTCCTACGAGCAGTACTTC. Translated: CASSLEPGSYEQYF.

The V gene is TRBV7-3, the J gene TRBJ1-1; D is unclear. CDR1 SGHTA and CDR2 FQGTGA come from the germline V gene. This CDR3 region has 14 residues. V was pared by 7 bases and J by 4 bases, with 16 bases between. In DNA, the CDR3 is TGTGCCAGCAACCTGGAGGCAGTCTGCACTGAAGCTTTCTTT. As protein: CASNLEAVCTEAFF.